A selection of T cell receptor beta chains follows, all from one sample in a study of shared clonotypes between healthy human individuals. Repertoires were generated with immunoSEQ multiplex PCR, while TCRdb's copy carries only in-frame clones and drops some. This sample has about 510,000 clones; approximately 85% occur once, and the top ten carry 13%. Specimen: PBMCs. All receptors come from a woman aged 40-49 years in good health. Some clones in this sample may be carry-over from other donors' samples. Both conserved end residues are part of each CDR3. A D gene is named only where the DNA matches it firmly. Clone sizes are given selectively: once, few, many, or a class where the clone is expanded.

v_call: TRBV7-8
clone_size: -
d_call: -
j_call: TRBJ1-2
cdr3_aa: CASTFQAGANYGYTF
cdr3_nt: TGTGCCAGCACCTTCCAGGCAGGGGCTAACTATGGCTACACCTTC

v_call: TRBV27
clone_size: -
d_call: -
j_call: TRBJ2-2
cdr3_aa: CASSGREWGRTGELFF
cdr3_nt: TGTGCCAGCAGTGGCCGGGAGTGGGGGAGGACCGGGGAGCTGTTTTTT

v_call: TRBV7-8
clone_size: few
d_call: -
j_call: TRBJ1-5
cdr3_aa: CASSLRVGGRQPQHF
cdr3_nt: TGTGCCAGCAGCTTAAGGGTCGGGGGACGCCAGCCCCAGCATTTT

v_call: TRBV5-1
clone_size: -
d_call: -
j_call: TRBJ1-2
cdr3_aa: CASSLSGVGDYGYTF
cdr3_nt: TGCGCCAGCAGCTTGTCGGGGGTAGGTGACTATGGCTACACCTTC

v_call: TRBV7-8
clone_size: -
d_call: -
j_call: TRBJ2-7
cdr3_aa: CASSLRRVPQKGHEQYF
cdr3_nt: TGTGCCAGCAGCTTACGACGCGTGCCACAAAAGGGCCACGAGCAGTACTTC

v_call: TRBV19
clone_size: -
d_call: TRBD2
j_call: TRBJ2-1
cdr3_aa: CASTTSGGYNEQFF
cdr3_nt: TGTGCCAGTACCACGAGCGGGGGGTACAATGAGCAGTTCTTC

v_call: TRBV19
clone_size: -
d_call: -
j_call: TRBJ2-1
cdr3_aa: CASSMRRAPYNEQFF
cdr3_nt: TGTGCCAGTAGTATGCGGCGGGCGCCGTACAATGAGCAGTTCTTC

v_call: TRBV7-3
clone_size: few
d_call: -
j_call: TRBJ1-1
cdr3_aa: CASSLAGRTEAFF
cdr3_nt: TGTGCCAGCAGCTTAGCAGGGAGGACTGAAGCTTTCTTT

v_call: TRBV5-1
clone_size: -
d_call: -
j_call: TRBJ2-6
cdr3_aa: CASSWTNSGANVLTF
cdr3_nt: TGCGCCAGCAGCTGGACCAACTCTGGGGCCAACGTCCTGACTTTC

v_call: TRBV28
clone_size: -
d_call: TRBD1
j_call: TRBJ1-4
cdr3_aa: CASQTGGEKLFF
cdr3_nt: TGTGCCAGCCAAACAGGGGGTGAAAAACTGTTTTTT